This entry features one T cell receptor beta chain sequence. Its antigen is still unknown. The record originates from a study of shared clonotypes between healthy human individuals. Study-wide points: Despite large depth, rarefaction showed incomplete sorted-subset sequencing.

Naive CD8 isolation took CD45RO-negative cells positively selected for CCR7 and excluded terminally differentiated effector memory CD45RA+ cells. Each replicate PCR on the sorted subsets used around 200 ng DNA (around 30,000 T cell genomes). The protocol was immunoSEQ multiplex PCR, while the TCRdb copy is restricted to in-frame clones and leaves out a portion. The data show under 2,000,000 clones, about 95% seen once. The sample was naive CD8+ T cells sorted from blood. The receptor comes from a man aged 18 to 29 in good health.

This CDR3 is CASSLSRRGQGYTF. The CDR3 DNA follows: TGTGCCAGCAGTTTATCGCGCAGGGGGCAAGGCTACACCTTC. The chain recombines TRBV27 with TRBJ1-2; 8 bases agree with TRBD1. V trimming: 0 bases; J trimming: 8 bases; junction bases outside the gene matches: 5. CDR3 length equals 14 residues. In germline, CDR1 is MNHEY, CDR2 SMNVEV (reference sequence).